This entry describes one T cell receptor beta chain. Its antigen is unknown. Per-nucleotide qualities are absent, and no much larger clonotype sits a single base away. The treatment or condition label for this specimen denotes: some 20 received Ad26.COV2.S at low or high dose, single or two shots; about 5 received placebo; per-sample allocation not given. Repertoires of vaccine and placebo recipients were sequenced from samples collected on day 63 after the first injection. In Cohort 1b, about two dozen adults aged 18-55 years were enrolled at a single site in Boston, USA, between 29 July and 7 August 2020. Ad26.COV2.S consisted of a replication-incompetent adenovirus type 26 vector by which a prefusion-stabilized SARS-CoV-2 spike protein from the original Wuhan strain was expressed. This sample was taken from a study of Ad26.COV2.S vaccination and SARS-CoV-2 variants (dated by TCRdb to about 2021). Looking at the study overall: Donors in the vaccine arm were drawn from COV1001, a multicentre, randomized, double-blind, placebo-controlled phase I-IIa trial testing Ad26.COV2.S in healthy adults. Dosing of Ad26.COV2.S was intramuscular, at either 5x10^10 or 1x10^11 viral particles, delivered as one shot or as two shots spaced 56 days apart. TCRbeta repertoire sequencing served as the tool for gauging how specific and how broad the SARS-CoV-2-reactive T cell receptors were following Ad26.COV2.S vaccination. The TCR-sequenced set comprised around 30 samples: approximately 19 Ad26.COV2.S vaccine recipients, 5 placebo recipients and 8 SARS-CoV-2 convalescent individuals. Participants in the trial were split at random into five groups of five each, receiving low-dose or high-dose Ad26.COV2.S once or twice, or else placebo on both occasions. Blinding of investigators to trial group allocation was maintained during experiments and outcome assessment.

Taken from the germline V gene (reference sequence), the CDR1 and CDR2 loops are LNHDA and SQIVND. V and J are truncated by 8 bases and 2 bases respectively, leaving an intervening sequence of 18 bases. Spanning cysteine to phenylalanine, the CDR3 consists of 15 amino acids. Of all the DNA, just the CDR3 is kept, 45 bases in frame from base 1. TCRbeta CDR3 regions were sequenced with the immunoSEQ Assay. After extraction, genomic DNA underwent amplification by bias-controlled multiplex PCR, followed by high-throughput sequencing. The original methods were these. To quantify the absolute abundance of each unique TCRbeta CDR3 region, sequences were collapsed and filtered. Usable DNA was measured by amplifying reference genes present in all nucleated cells, and TCRbeta template counts were normalized to that usable DNA to estimate T cell fraction. Repertoire TCRs were annotated as SARS-CoV-2-specific when V gene, CDR3 amino acid sequence and J gene were exactly matched to a known reactive TCR set. The reference SARS-CoV-2 TCR set was derived from MIRA and filtered for enrichment in COVID-19-positive ImmuneCODE repertoires, a step that removed public or cross-reactive TCRs. Drawing on the MIRA antigens, annotated TCRs were analysed further at the level of specific ORF or position within ORF. Breadth was defined as annotated unique rearrangements over total unique productive rearrangements; depth was the summed frequency of those rearrangements. Two-sided Wilcoxon rank-sum tests were applied when comparing TCR breadth between groups. TCRdb limited this immuneACCESS table to in-frame rearrangements with V and J called. A share of clones is missing; checked studies link under half to unresolved V genes, and the rest is unexplained. The V and J calls and the clone size are those of that table, but D and trimming were determined from the DNA. The sample data list 380,000 or so clones, and roughly 85% of these were observed just once. Clones ranked in the top ten supply approximately 7.8% of the sample.

Paper-wide results and their limitations: Comparing responses between vaccine doses or regimens was not something the study was powered to do. Vaccine and placebo recipients had comparable non-spike TCR breadth, which fits with the vaccine containing only spike. Higher spike-specific TCR breadth was observed in Ad26.COV2.S recipients than in placebo recipients (P = 0.0014). The authors noted that the TCR breadth and depth analyses may have underestimated total T cell responses. After vaccination, substantial breadth of spike-specific CD8+ and CD4+ T cell responses was reported.

This specimen consisted of peripheral blood, obtained in a trial of Ad26.COV2.S vaccine versus placebo. The origin of this receptor is a person between 18 and 59 years old who received the Ad26.COV2.S COVID-19 vaccine or a placebo. The rearrangement joined TRBV19 to TRBJ1-2; perhaps TRBD1 is the D gene, with 6 bases matching. The CDR3 region has the sequence CASEFQTGLNYGYTF. The DNA reads TGTGCCAGTGAATTTCAGACAGGATTAAACTATGGCTACACCTTC.